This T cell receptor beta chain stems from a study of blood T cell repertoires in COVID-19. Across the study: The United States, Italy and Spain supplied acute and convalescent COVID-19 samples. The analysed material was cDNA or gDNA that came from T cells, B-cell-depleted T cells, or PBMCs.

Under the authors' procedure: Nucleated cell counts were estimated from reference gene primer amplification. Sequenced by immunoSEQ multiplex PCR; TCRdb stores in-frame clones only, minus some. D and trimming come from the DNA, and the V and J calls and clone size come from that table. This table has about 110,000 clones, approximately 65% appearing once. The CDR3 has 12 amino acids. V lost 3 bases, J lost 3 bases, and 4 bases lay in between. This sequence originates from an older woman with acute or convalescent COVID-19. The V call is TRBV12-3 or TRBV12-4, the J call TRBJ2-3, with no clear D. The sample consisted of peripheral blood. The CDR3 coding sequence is TGTGCCAGCAGTTTGCGGACAGATACGCAGTATTTT. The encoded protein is CASSLRTDTQYF.